This T cell receptor beta chain was recorded in a study of T cells in localized non-small cell lung cancer. Overall study findings and caveats: Density of T cells in blood, when higher, went with longer overall survival. In adjacent lung appeared a median 57 of the top 100 tumor clones. Sequencing involved a lone tumor region, leaving heterogeneity possible.

Germline V gene data show CDR1 as PRHDT and CDR2 as FYEKMQ (reference sequence). V was trimmed by 1 base and J by 1 base, leaving 10 bases between them. The CDR3 runs to 15 residues. The method was immunoSEQ multiplex PCR; TCRdb's version includes in-frame clones alone and lacks a portion of them. The sample yields roughly 48,000 clones, roughly 77% seen once. Of note for this clone: Its target is not known.

The receptor was derived from a man aged 40 to 70 with stage I squamous cell lung carcinoma. Sequenced here: peripheral blood, sampled before any cancer treatment. The chain carries TRBV13 and TRBJ1-1; weak D call: TRBD1 (6 bases). The CDR3 here is CASSLVGGQNTEAFF. The CDR3 DNA sequence: TGTGCCAGCAGCTTAGTAGGGGGTCAGAACACTGAAGCTTTCTTT.